This T cell receptor (beta chain) was profiled in a study of monozygotic twins with cystic fibrosis. Looking at the study overall: Library input was about 3 micrograms of fragmented DNA, with approximately 15 PCR cycles.

The repertoire was sequenced with immunoSEQ multiplex PCR; TCRdb's copy has only in-frame clones and lacks some. The repertoire holds over 25,000 clones, with approximately 96% as singletons. On this clone: Antigen specificity is unknown.

The study's findings and limits: Age, concordance and disease severity did not associate with shared CDR3 numbers.

The source of this sequence is a girl aged 2 to 9 with cystic fibrosis. Material: blood.

The CDR3 DNA sequence: TGTGCCAGCAGCCTGGACAGGAACGGCTATGGCTACACCTTC. Its translation is CASSLDRNGYGYTF. This rearrangement joins TRBV11-2 to TRBJ1-2; TRBD1 matches 7 bases. The junction had 7 bases not matched to a gene; V was cut back by 5 bases and J by 4 bases. This CDR3 spans 14 amino acids. Germline V lookup: CDR1 SGHAT, CDR2 FQNNGV.